A selection of T cell receptor beta chains follows, all from one sample in a study of blood T cell repertoires in COVID-19. Only in-frame clones appear in the TCRdb table, and some are missing; sequencing was by immunoSEQ multiplex PCR. The sample lists 330,000 or so clones; 87% were seen once. The sequencing input was peripheral blood. The receptors shown here come from a man aged 30 to 39 with COVID-19, enrolled during active disease. CDR3s include the opening cysteine and the closing phenylalanine or tryptophan. D genes are given only for firm matches. Size tells how often a clone was seen (once, few, many) or the class of an expanded clone, and some rows leave it out.

V,J,D,size,CDR3,DNA
TRBV4-3,TRBJ2-1,TRBD2,.,CASSPGLADEQFF,TGCGCCAGCAGCCCCGGACTAGCGGACGAGCAGTTCTTC
TRBV29-1,TRBJ2-7,.,.,CSVSGQGLGEQYF,TGCAGCGTCTCCGGGCAGGGGTTGGGTGAGCAGTACTTC
TRBV4-3,TRBJ2-3,TRBD2,once,CASSRAGGRLGDTQYF,TGCGCCAGCAGCCGAGCGGGGGGTCGTTTGGGAGATACGCAGTATTTT
TRBV6-5,TRBJ1-4,TRBD1,.,CASSLQRGLGEKLFF,TGTGCCAGCAGTTTGCAAAGGGGGCTAGGTGAAAAACTGTTTTTT
TRBV27,TRBJ2-1,TRBD2,.,CASSTRQAGGRNEQFF,TGTGCCAGCAGTACTCGACAGGCGGGAGGGAGAAATGAGCAGTTCTTC
TRBV7-3,TRBJ2-7,.,once,CASSLIGGSEQYF,TGTGCCAGCAGCTTAATAGGAGGGTCCGAGCAGTACTTC
TRBV13,TRBJ2-7,TRBD2,.,CASSPGLAKYEQYF,TGTGCCAGCAGCCCCGGACTAGCGAAATACGAGCAGTACTTC
TRBV28,TRBJ2-7,.,few,CASSLEGVRDEQYF,TGTGCCAGCAGTTTGGAAGGGGTTAGGGACGAGCAGTACTTC
TRBV15,TRBJ1-1,TRBD1,.,CATSRSQGAEAFF,TGTGCCACCAGCAGATCCCAGGGGGCTGAAGCTTTCTTT
TRBV11-1,TRBJ1-6,TRBD1,few,CASSYNRGPDATLHF,TGTGCCAGCAGCTACAATAGGGGGCCAGATGCGACCCTCCACTTT
TRBV28,TRBJ2-1,TRBD2,.,CASSLAGTSGSYEQFF,TGTGCCAGCAGCCTTGCCGGGACTAGCGGGAGTTATGAGCAGTTCTTC
TRBV7-8,TRBJ2-3,.,.,CASSGRTADTQYF,TGTGCCAGCAGCGGACGGACAGCAGATACGCAGTATTTT
TRBV18,TRBJ2-2,TRBD1,once,CASSPYGQGAQSGELFF,TGTGCCAGCTCACCGTACGGACAGGGGGCGCAGAGCGGGGAGCTGTTTTTT
TRBV7-3,TRBJ1-1,TRBD1,.,CASSLTTLTGSLNTEAFF,TGTGCCAGCAGCTTAACTACCCTGACAGGGAGTTTGAACACTGAAGCTTTCTTT
TRBV9,TRBJ1-4,.,.,CASSVGSGVEKLFF,TGTGCCAGCAGCGTAGGCTCGGGGGTTGAAAAACTGTTTTTT
TRBV7-9,TRBJ2-7,TRBD1,.,CASSLYGQGPYF,TGTGCCAGCAGCTTATACGGACAGGGGCCATACTTC
TRBV19,TRBJ1-6,.,.,CASTAGSTYNSPLHF,TGTGCCAGCACCGCCGGGTCCACCTATAATTCACCCCTCCACTTT
TRBV7-2,TRBJ2-5,TRBD2,.,CASSVSGSRETQYF,TGTGCCAGCAGCGTTAGCGGGAGCCGGGAGACCCAGTACTTC
TRBV5-1,TRBJ2-7,TRBD1,.,CASRGTVDSYEQYF,TGCGCCAGCAGGGGGACAGTAGACTCCTACGAGCAGTACTTC
TRBV18,TRBJ1-4,TRBD1,.,CASSPGQVNEKLFF,TGTGCCAGCTCACCGGGACAGGTTAATGAAAAACTGTTTTTT
TRBV3-1/TRBV3-2,TRBJ1-3,.,.,CASSQVQGGNTIYF,TGTGCCAGCAGCCAAGTACAGGGTGGAAACACCATATATTTT
TRBV5-6,TRBJ2-7,TRBD1,.,CASSPYFPGGVTYEQYF,TGTGCCAGCAGCCCCTACTTCCCAGGGGGAGTAACCTACGAGCAGTACTTC